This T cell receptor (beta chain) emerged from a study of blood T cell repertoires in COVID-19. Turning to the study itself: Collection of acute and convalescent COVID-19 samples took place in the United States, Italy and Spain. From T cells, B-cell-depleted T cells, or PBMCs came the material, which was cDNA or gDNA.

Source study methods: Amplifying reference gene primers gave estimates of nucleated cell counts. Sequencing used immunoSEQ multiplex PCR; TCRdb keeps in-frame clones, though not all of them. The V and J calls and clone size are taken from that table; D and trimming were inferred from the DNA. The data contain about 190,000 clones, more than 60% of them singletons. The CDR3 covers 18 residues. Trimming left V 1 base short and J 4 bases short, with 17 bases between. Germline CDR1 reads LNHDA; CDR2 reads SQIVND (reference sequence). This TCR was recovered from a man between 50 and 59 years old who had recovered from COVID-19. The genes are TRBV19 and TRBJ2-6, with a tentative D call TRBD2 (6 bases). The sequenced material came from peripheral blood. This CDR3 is CASSIAGVTAGGANVLTF. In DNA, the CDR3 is TGTGCCAGTAGTATAGCGGGGGTTACGGCGGGCGGGGCCAACGTCCTGACTTTC.